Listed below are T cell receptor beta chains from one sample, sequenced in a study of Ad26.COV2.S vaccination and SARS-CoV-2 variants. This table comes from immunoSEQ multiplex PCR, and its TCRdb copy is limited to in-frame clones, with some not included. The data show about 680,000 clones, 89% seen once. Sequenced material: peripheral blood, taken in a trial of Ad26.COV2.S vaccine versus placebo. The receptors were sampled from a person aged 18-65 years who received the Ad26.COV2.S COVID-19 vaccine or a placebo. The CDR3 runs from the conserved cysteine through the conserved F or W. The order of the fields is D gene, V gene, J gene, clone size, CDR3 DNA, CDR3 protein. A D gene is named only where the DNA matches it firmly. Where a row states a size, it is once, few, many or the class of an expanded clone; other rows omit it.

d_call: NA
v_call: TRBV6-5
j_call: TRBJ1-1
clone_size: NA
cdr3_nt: TGTGCCAGCAGTTTAGAGGGTGAAGCTTTCTTT
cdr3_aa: CASSLEGEAFF

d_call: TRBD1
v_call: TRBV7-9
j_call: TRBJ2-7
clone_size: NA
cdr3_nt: TGTGCCAGCAGCTTAGGGGACAGTCCAGACGAGCAGTACTTC
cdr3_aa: CASSLGDSPDEQYF

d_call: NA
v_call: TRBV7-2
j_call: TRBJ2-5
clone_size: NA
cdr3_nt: TGTGCCAGCAGCCGCGGACTGGAGCGAGGAGAGACCCAGTACTTC
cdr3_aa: CASSRGLERGETQYF

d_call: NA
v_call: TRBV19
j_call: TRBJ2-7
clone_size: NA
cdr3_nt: TGTGCCAGTAGTATATCGGCCGGACCGCGGTACGAGCAGTACTTC
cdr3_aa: CASSISAGPRYEQYF

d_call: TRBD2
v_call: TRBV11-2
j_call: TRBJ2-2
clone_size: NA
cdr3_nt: TGTGCCAGCAGCTTAGTTCGGACTAGCGGGGGGCTCACCGGGGAGCTGTTTTTT
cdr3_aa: CASSLVRTSGGLTGELFF

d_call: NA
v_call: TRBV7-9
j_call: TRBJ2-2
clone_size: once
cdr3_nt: TGTGCCAGCAGGGGAGACGCGAACACCGGGGAGCTGTTTTTT
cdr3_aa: CASRGDANTGELFF

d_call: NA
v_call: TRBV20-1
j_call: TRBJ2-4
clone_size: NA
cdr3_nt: TGCAGTGCTAGTCAGGGGGGAGGGCCCAAAAACATTCAGTACTTC
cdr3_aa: CSASQGGGPKNIQYF

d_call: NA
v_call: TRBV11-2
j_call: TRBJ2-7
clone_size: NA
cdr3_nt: TGTGCCAGCAGCCCCGACAACCCCTACGAGCAGTACTTC
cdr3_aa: CASSPDNPYEQYF

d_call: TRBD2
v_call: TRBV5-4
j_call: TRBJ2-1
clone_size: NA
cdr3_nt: TGTGCCAGCAGCTTGAGGGTTAGCGGGGGGGCCGATGAGCAGTTCTTC
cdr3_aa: CASSLRVSGGADEQFF

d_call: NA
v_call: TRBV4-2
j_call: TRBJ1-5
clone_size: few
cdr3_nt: TGTGCCAGCAGCCAAGAATACGGGCCCTATCAGCCCCAGCATTTT
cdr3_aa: CASSQEYGPYQPQHF

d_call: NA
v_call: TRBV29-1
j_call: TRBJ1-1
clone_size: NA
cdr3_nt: TGCAGCGTTCGGGCAGGGAACACTGAAGCTTTCTTT
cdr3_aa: CSVRAGNTEAFF

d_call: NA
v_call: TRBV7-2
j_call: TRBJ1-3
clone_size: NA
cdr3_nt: TGTGCCAGCAGGGGACCGGGGATCGTAGGACCCTCTGGAAACACCATATATTTT
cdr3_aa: CASRGPGIVGPSGNTIYF

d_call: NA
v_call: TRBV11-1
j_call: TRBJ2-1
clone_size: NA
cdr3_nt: TGTGCCAGCAGCTTACTTCTCCCGGGCAATGAGCAGTTCTTC
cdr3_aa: CASSLLLPGNEQFF

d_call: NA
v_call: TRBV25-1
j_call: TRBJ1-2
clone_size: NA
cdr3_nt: TGTGCCAGCAGTGATGTTGGTGGAGGGGGAATTGACTATGGCTACACCTTC
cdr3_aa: CASSDVGGGGIDYGYTF

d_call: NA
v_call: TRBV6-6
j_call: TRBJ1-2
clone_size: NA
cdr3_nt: TGTGCCAGCAGTTTGACAGAGAACTATGGCTACACCTTC
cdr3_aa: CASSLTENYGYTF

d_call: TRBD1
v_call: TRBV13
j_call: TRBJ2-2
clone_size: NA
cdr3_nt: TGTGCCAGCACCAGGACAGGGAGCACCGGGGAGCTGTTTTTT
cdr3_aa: CASTRTGSTGELFF

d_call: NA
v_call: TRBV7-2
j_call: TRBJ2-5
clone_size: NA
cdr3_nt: TGTGCCAGCAGCTTACAGGGCCAAGAGACCCAGTACTTC
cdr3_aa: CASSLQGQETQYF

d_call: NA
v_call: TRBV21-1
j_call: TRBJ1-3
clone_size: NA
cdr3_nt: TGTGCCAGCAGCAGAGGGTACGGAAACACCATATATTTT
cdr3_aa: CASSRGYGNTIYF

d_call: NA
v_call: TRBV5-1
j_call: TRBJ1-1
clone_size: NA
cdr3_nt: TGCGCCAGCAGCCCGACCGGGAACACTGAAGCTTTCTTT
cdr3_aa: CASSPTGNTEAFF

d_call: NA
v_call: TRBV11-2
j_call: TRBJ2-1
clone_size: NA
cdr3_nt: TGTGCCAGCAGCGGGGGTGTTAATGAGCAGTTCTTC
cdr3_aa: CASSGGVNEQFF

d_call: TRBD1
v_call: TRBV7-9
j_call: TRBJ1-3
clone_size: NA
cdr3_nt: TGTGCCAGCAGCTCCGACAGGGGGTCTGGAAACACCATATATTTT
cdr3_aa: CASSSDRGSGNTIYF

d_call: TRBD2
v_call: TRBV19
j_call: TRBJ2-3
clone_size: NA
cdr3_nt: TGTGCCAGTAGTGCCCTACTAGCGCTCAGCACAGATACGCAGTATTTT
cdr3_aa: CASSALLALSTDTQYF

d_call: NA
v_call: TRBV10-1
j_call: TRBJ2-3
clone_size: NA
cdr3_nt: TGCGCCAGCAGTCAACAAGGGACGGGCACAGATACGCAGTATTTT
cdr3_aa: CASSQQGTGTDTQYF

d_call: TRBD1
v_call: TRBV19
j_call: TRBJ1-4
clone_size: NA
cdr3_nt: TGTGCCAGTAGTACCCTCACCGGGACAGGGTCCTCAACTAATGAAAAACTGTTTTTT
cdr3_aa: CASSTLTGTGSSTNEKLFF

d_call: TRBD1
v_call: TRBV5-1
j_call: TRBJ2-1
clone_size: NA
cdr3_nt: TGCGCCAGCAGCCCTGGGACAGGGGGAATCAATGAGCAGTTCTTC
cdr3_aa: CASSPGTGGINEQFF

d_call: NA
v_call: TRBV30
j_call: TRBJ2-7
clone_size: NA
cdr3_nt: TGTGCCTGGAGCATCTCCGGGTACAGCTCCTACGAGCAGTACTTC
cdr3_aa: CAWSISGYSSYEQYF

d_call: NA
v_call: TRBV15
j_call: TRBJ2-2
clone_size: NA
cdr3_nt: TGTGCCACCAGCAGAGGGTCGACAGCCACCGGGGAGCTGTTTTTT
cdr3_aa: CATSRGSTATGELFF

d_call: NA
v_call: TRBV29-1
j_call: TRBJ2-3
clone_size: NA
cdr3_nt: TGCAGCGTTGTTCACAGGGCTGATACGCAGTATTTT
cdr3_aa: CSVVHRADTQYF

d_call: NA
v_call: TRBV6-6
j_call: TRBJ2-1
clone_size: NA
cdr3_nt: TGTGCCAGCAGTTACTCGGTTCAGCCCTACAATGAGCAGTTCTTC
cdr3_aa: CASSYSVQPYNEQFF

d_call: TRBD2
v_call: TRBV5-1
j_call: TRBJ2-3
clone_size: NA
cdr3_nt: TGCGCCAGCAGCTTGGCCGGATGGCCTAGCGGGAGCACAGATACGCAGTATTTT
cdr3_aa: CASSLAGWPSGSTDTQYF

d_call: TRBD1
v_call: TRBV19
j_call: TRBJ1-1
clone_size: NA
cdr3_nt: TGTGCCAGTAGTCAAGGACAGGGCGCAGCTTTCTTT
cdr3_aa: CASSQGQGAAFF

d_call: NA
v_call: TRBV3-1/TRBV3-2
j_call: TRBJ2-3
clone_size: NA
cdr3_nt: TGTGCTTCAAGTTATAGCACAGATACGCAGTATTTT
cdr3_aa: CASSYSTDTQYF

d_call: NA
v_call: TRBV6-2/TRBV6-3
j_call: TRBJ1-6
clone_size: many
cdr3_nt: TGTGCCAGCAGTTATAAATCACCCCTCCACTTT
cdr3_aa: CASSYKSPLHF

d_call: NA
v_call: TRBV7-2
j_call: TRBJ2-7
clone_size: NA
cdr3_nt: TGTGCCAGCAGCTTGGGGTTGGGGGGAGGCTCCTACGAGCAGTACTTC
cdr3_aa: CASSLGLGGGSYEQYF

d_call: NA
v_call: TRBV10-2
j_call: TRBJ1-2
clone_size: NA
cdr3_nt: TGCGCCAGCATTGGGCGGGACTATGGCTACACCTTC
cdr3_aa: CASIGRDYGYTF

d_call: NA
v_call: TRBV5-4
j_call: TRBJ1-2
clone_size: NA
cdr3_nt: TGTGCCAGCAGCCAGCCGGGAGCTGACTATGGCTACACCTTC
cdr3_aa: CASSQPGADYGYTF

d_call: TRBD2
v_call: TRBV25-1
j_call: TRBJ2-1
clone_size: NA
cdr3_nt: TGTGCCAGCAGTGGCGGACTAGTTTTGCAGTTCTTC
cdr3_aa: CASSGGLVLQFF

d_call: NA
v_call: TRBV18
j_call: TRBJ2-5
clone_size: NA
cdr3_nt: TGTGCCAGCTCACTTAATGACGGGAGTAAAGAGACCCAGTACTTC
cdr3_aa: CASSLNDGSKETQYF